This TCR beta chain is drawn from a study of cytomegalovirus exposure and HLA in healthy donors. On the study more broadly: From 170 million or so T cells, an earlier analysis saw 90 million to 130 million unique TCR beta sequences. Around 76% of 350 to 400 genotyped donors fell in the Caucasian-associated ancestry cluster.

Trimming at V came to 0 bases and at J to 6 bases, leaving 15 bases not matched to a gene. This CDR3 contains 17 residues. Germline-derived CDR1 and CDR2 are SGDLS and YYNGEE. PCR primers comprised 60 Vbeta and 13 Jbeta primers. The repertoire was sequenced with immunoSEQ multiplex PCR; TCRdb's copy has only in-frame clones and lacks some. Found here are about 130,000 clones, less than 85% of them singletons; the top ten hold 20%. Notes on the study in general: Apparent HLA restriction characterized most CMV-associated TCR beta chains in a later analysis.

Points on this clone: Its cognate antigen is unknown.

The TCR originated in a man between 18 and 29 years old in good health and CMV-seropositive. Sequenced input: PBMCs. This rearrangement joins TRBV9 to TRBJ2-7, with 7 positions matching TRBD1. CDR3 in amino acids: CASSVDGETGLPTEQYF. CDR3 in DNA: TGTGCCAGCAGCGTAGACGGTGAGACAGGGCTTCCGACCGAGCAGTACTTC.